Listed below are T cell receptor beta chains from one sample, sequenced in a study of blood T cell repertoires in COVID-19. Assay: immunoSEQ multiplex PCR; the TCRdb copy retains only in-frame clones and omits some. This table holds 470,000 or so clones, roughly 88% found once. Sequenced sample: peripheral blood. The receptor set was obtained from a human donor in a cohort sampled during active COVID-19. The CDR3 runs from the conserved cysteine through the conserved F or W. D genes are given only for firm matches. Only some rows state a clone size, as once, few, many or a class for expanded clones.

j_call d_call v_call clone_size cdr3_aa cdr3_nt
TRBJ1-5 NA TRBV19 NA CASSIAQGNQPQHF TGTGCCAGTAGTATTGCTCAGGGGAATCAGCCCCAGCATTTT
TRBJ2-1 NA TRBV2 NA CASSDRLVIYNEQFF TGTGCCAGCAGTGATAGACTAGTGATCTACAATGAGCAGTTCTTC
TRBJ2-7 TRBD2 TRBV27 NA CASSRERGVHYEQYF TGTGCCAGCAGTCGCGAGCGGGGGGTCCACTACGAGCAGTACTTC
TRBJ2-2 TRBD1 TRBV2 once CASREQGDVSGELFF TGTGCCAGCAGAGAACAGGGGGATGTGTCCGGGGAGCTGTTTTTT
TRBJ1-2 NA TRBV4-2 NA CASRLAGVNYGYTF TGTGCCAGCCGGTTAGCAGGGGTTAACTATGGCTACACCTTC
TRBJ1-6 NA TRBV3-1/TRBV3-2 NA CASSQGAVQNSPLHF TGTGCCAGCAGCCAAGGGGCAGTCCAAAATTCACCCCTCCACTTT
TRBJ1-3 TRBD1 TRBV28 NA CASSRTGGSGNTIYF TGTGCCAGCAGTCGGACAGGGGGGAGTGGAAACACCATATATTTT
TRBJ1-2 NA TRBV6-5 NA CASSISGAYHYGYTF TGTGCCAGCAGCATATCAGGGGCGTACCACTATGGCTACACCTTC
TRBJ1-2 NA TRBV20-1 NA CSGPTNYGYTF TGCAGTGGCCCTACTAACTATGGCTACACCTTC
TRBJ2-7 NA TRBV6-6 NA CASSTPILLYEQYF TGTGCCAGCAGTACCCCCATCTTACTCTACGAGCAGTACTTC
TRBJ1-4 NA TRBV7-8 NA CASSQSPVEKLFF TGTGCCAGCAGCCAATCCCCGGTAGAAAAACTGTTTTTT
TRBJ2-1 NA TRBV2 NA CASSQRGMGYNEQFF TGTGCCAGCAGTCAACGGGGAATGGGATACAATGAGCAGTTCTTC
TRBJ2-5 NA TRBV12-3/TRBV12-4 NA CASSLGGQETQYF TGTGCCAGCAGTTTGGGGGGCCAAGAGACCCAGTACTTC
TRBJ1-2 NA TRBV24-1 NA CATSGNSGNYGYTF TGTGCCACCAGTGGAAACTCGGGGAACTATGGCTACACCTTC
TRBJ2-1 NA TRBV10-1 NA CASSASGASYNEQFF TGCGCCAGCAGTGCCTCGGGAGCATCCTACAATGAGCAGTTCTTC
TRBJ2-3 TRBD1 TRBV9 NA CASSVGPRGDTQYF TGTGCCAGCAGCGTAGGGCCCAGGGGGGATACGCAGTATTTT
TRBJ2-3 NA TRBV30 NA CASARMRDTQYF TGTGCCTCTGCCCGGATGAGGGATACGCAGTATTTT
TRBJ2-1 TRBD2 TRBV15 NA CATSLPRAGGYNEQFF TGTGCCACCAGCCTCCCCCGCGCGGGAGGGTACAATGAGCAGTTCTTC
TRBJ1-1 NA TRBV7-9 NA CASSFPQGPNTEAFF TGTGCCAGCAGCTTTCCACAGGGCCCGAACACTGAAGCTTTCTTT
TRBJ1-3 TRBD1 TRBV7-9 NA CASSTGGAGGNTIYF TGTGCCAGCAGCACAGGGGGCGCGGGCGGAAACACCATATATTTT
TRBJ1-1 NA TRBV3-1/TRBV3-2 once CASSQGWRDTEAFF TGTGCCAGCAGCCAAGGGTGGAGGGACACTGAAGCTTTCTTT
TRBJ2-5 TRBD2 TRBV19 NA CASSPQLAAHVAQYF TGTGCCAGTAGCCCTCAACTAGCGGCCCATGTCGCCCAGTACTTC
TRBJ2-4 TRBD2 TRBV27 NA CASRREGAKNIQYF TGTGCCAGCCGACGGGAGGGGGCCAAAAACATTCAGTACTTC
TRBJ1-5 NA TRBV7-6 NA CASSLGLPGGNQPQHF TGTGCCAGCAGCTTGGGCCTCCCCGGGGGAAATCAGCCCCAGCATTTT
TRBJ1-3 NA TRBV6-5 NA CASRNEDMSYTIYF TGTGCCAGCAGAAATGAAGATATGAGTTACACCATATATTTT
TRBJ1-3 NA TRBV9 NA CASSVEQVGNTIYF TGTGCCAGCAGCGTAGAACAGGTGGGAAACACCATATATTTT
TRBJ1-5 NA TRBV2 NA CASSEAGGGNQPQHF TGTGCCAGCAGTGAAGCCGGCGGCGGCAATCAGCCCCAGCATTTT
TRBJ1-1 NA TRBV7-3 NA CASSLSVNTEAFF TGTGCCAGCAGCTTAAGCGTGAACACTGAAGCTTTCTTT
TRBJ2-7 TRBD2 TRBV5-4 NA CASSPATSGMNEQYF TGTGCCAGCAGTCCGGCCACTAGCGGGATGAACGAGCAGTACTTC
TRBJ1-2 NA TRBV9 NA CASSVVGARNPPYGYTF TGTGCCAGCAGCGTAGTAGGCGCCAGGAATCCCCCTTATGGCTACACCTTC
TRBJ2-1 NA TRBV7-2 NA CASSTTSPDEQFF TGTGCCAGCAGCACGACTTCTCCAGATGAGCAGTTCTTC
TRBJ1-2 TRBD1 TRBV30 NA CAWSAGGSESGYTF TGTGCCTGGAGTGCAGGGGGATCCGAATCTGGCTACACCTTC
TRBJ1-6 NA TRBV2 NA CASNYLGSPLHF TGTGCCAGCAACTATTTGGGTTCACCCCTCCACTTT